The 31 T cell receptor beta chains in this list originate from one sample, sequenced in a study of T cells after yellow fever vaccination. Each CDR3 protein is one row after TCRdb ran MiXCR on the 5' RACE reads. In the table there are a few hundred thousand distinct CDR3 sequences, 3.5% to 4.5% of which are singletons. This material consisted of PBMCs, taken 15 days after the yellow fever booster vaccination. These receptors were obtained from a man aged 18 to 30 who received the YFV17D yellow fever vaccine.

This clonotype has at least ten counts. This sequence joins TRBV7-2 and TRBJ2-5; the D is unclear. Germline-derived CDR1 and CDR2 are SGHTA and FQGNSA. This CDR3 spans 11 amino acids. V shed 5 bases and J shed 5 bases, with 6 bases lying between them. The chain's CDR3 is CASSPWETQYF. CDR3 nucleotides: TGTGCCAGCAGCCCCTGGGAGACCCAGTACTTC.

This clonotype was counted many times. The genes are TRBV7-2 and TRBJ2-2; D not resolved. The CDR3 has 16 residues. Trimming took off 1 base at V and 0 bases at J, with 9 bases between the two ends. Germline assignment: CDR1 SGHTA and CDR2 FQGNSA. Written as DNA, the CDR3 is TGTGCCAGCAGCTTAGTTGGCAGTTCGAACACCGGGGAGCTGTTTTTT. It translates to CASSLVGSSNTGELFF.

This clonotype was seen more than once but under ten times. The chain carries TRBV9 and TRBJ1-2, with TRBD1 matching 8 bases. The CDR3 runs 14 residues. Unmatched junction bases numbered 4, after V lost 3 bases and J lost 3 bases. The germline gives CDR1 SGDLS, CDR2 YYNGEE. The CDR3 DNA reads TGTGCCAGCAGCGCCAGGGGGCTTTACTATGGCTACACCTTC. It yields the protein CASSARGLYYGYTF.

This clonotype occurred a few times. At one end the junction does not follow the germline gene, possibly because of a read error. The genes are TRBV30 and TRBJ2-5; TRBD2 matches 7 bases. The length of the CDR3 is 14 residues. Germline V CDR1 and CDR2: GTSNPN, SVGIG (reference sequence). Here the CDR3 reads CAWSGGGTQETQYF. CDR3 bases: TGTGCCTGGAGTGGGGGGGGAACCCAAGAAACCCAGTACTTC.

The V gene is TRBV5-1, the J gene TRBJ1-3; no reliable D call. This CDR3 is 16 amino acids long. Trimming stripped 4 bases from V and 0 bases from J, with 14 bases between. Germline CDR1 and CDR2: SGHRS and YFSETQ. The CDR3 bases are TGCGCCAGCAGCCCCGGAGACGCCCGCTCTGGAAACACCATATATTTT. Translating it yields CASSPGDARSGNTIYF.

This clonotype was seen at least ten times. This sequence joins TRBV20-1 and TRBJ2-3; no reliable D call. The CDR3 consists of 14 residues. CDR1 DFQATT and CDR2 SNEGSKA come from the germline V gene (reference sequence). The V gene lost 5 bases and the J gene lost 7 bases, with 19 bases spanning the gap. The CDR3 DNA reads TGCAGTGCTCCTCCTTCGGGCCTACCAAATACGCAGTATTTT. Translation gives CSAPPSGLPNTQYF.

This clonotype has at least ten counts. The V call is TRBV29-1, the J call TRBJ2-7; a weak D match, TRBD2 (6 bases). The V gene lost 4 bases and the J gene lost 3 bases, with 13 bases spanning the gap. CDR1 and CDR2 from the germline V gene are SQVTM and ANQGSEA. There are 13 residues in the CDR3. Here the CDR3 DNA reads TGCAGCGTTGTGGCCGGGACTGACTACGAGCAGTACTTC. It specifies CSVVAGTDYEQYF.

In this sample, this clonotype turned up a few times. This sequence joins TRBV20-1 and TRBJ2-3; 8 positions match TRBD1. CDR1 and CDR2 from the germline V gene are DFQATT and SNEGSKA (reference sequence). The CDR3 loop spans 14 amino acids. Losses at the gene ends were 5 bases for V and 4 bases for J; bases not matched to a gene: 8. The CDR3 sequence is CSAAAGGSADTQYF. CDR3 bases: TGCAGTGCTGCCGCAGGGGGCTCCGCAGATACGCAGTATTTT.

This clonotype was seen a few times. The gene calls are TRBV6-4 and TRBJ2-3, with TRBD2 matching 9 bases. V shed 5 bases and J 5 bases; nucleotides not matched to a gene: 5. CDR1 and CDR2 (germline): MRHNA, SNTAGT. The CDR3 loop spans 14 amino acids. The CDR3 spells CASSKLAGQDTQYF. CDR3 coding DNA: TGTGCCAGCAGTAAGCTAGCGGGACAAGATACGCAGTATTTT.

This clonotype has at least ten counts. This sequence joins TRBV20-1 and TRBJ2-2; D remains unclear. CDR1 is DFQATT and CDR2 is SNEGSKA in the germline V gene (reference sequence). Trimming removed 3 bases at V and 4 bases at J, with 9 bases between. The CDR3 covers 13 residues. The CDR3: CSARAGFTGELFF. The CDR3 DNA is TGCAGTGCTAGGGCCGGATTCACCGGGGAGCTGTTTTTT.

This clonotype came up many times. The chain carries TRBV4-3 and TRBJ2-1; a weak D match, TRBD2 (6 bases). This CDR3 contains 13 residues. V was clipped by 0 bases and J by 14 bases, with 14 bases between them. From germline, CDR1 is LGHNA and CDR2 YSLEER. CDR3 in amino acids: CASSQDAGRREFF. CDR3 DNA: TGCGCCAGCAGCCAAGACGCGGGGAGAAGGGAGTTCTTC.

The chain employs TRBV28 and TRBJ2-2; D may be TRBD1 (5 bases). CDR1 and CDR2 (germline): MDHEN, SYDVKM. This CDR3 comprises 14 residues. V lost 3 bases and J 0 bases, leaving 5 bases between the germline ends. DNA of the CDR3: TGTGCCAGCAGTTTCAGGGCGAACACCGGGGAGCTGTTTTTT. It yields the protein CASSFRANTGELFF.

Ten or more counts support this clonotype. The chain is built from TRBV11-2 and TRBJ2-7; either TRBD1 or TRBD2 may supply D (5 bases each). V was clipped by 1 base and J by 2 bases, with 9 bases between them. The CDR3 is 14 residues long. The germline CDR1 and CDR2 sequences are SGHAT and FQNNGV. DNA of the CDR3: TGTGCCAGCAGCTTAGGGGGACCAGCCTACGAGCAGTACGTC. It codes for CASSLGGPAYEQYV.

The table lists this clonotype with a few counts. J is TRBJ1-5 and V is TRBV11-1; tentatively, D is TRBD1 (6 bases). The V end lost 5 bases, the J end lost 4 bases, and 12 bases lay between the germline ends. Per the germline V gene, CDR1 is SGHAT and CDR2 is FQDESV (reference sequence). The CDR3 contains 14 residues. CDR3 sequence (DNA): TGTGCCAGCAGCCCCGGGACACAAAATCAGCCCCAGCATTTT. It encodes CASSPGTQNQPQHF.

This clonotype turned up a few times. The DNA for the CDR3 is TGTGCCAGCAGCTCACCCTCTCTCCCACCCGGAAGGGAGCTGTTTTTT. Translating gives CASSSPSLPPGRELFF. The chain carries TRBV11-2 and TRBJ2-2; D is undetermined. V shed 4 bases and J shed 9 bases, with 21 bases lying between them. Germline lookup yields CDR1 SGHAT and CDR2 FQNNGV. The CDR3 is made up of 16 amino acids.

The chain couples TRBV9 to TRBJ2-5; either TRBD1 or TRBD2 may fit D (5 bases each). The CDR3 spans 14 residues. CDR1 and CDR2 (germline): SGDLS, YYNGEE. Trimming took off 4 bases at V and 3 bases at J, with 13 bases between the two ends. The CDR3: CASSPRGSEETQYF. The CDR3 DNA is TGTGCCAGCAGCCCGAGGGGTTCAGAAGAGACCCAGTACTTC.

This clonotype was detected ten times or more. The chain employs TRBV6-1 and TRBJ1-2; D not certain. The CDR3 loop spans 14 amino acids. V gave up 7 bases and J gave up 7 bases, with 19 bases separating them. CDR1 and CDR2 (germline): MNHNS, SASEGT. The CDR3 sequence: CASNANRGESGYTF. DNA of the CDR3: TGTGCCAGCAACGCTAACCGCGGGGAGAGTGGCTACACCTTC.

This clonotype turned up a few times. The chain joins TRBV29-1 to TRBJ2-1; weak D call: TRBD2 (5 bases). CDR3 length: 14 amino acids. Deletions cut 8 bases from V and 4 bases from J, with 18 bases between. From germline, CDR1 is SQVTM and CDR2 ANQGSEA. This chain's CDR3 is CSHPASGSYNEQFF. In DNA, the CDR3 is TGCAGCCACCCTGCCTCGGGGAGTTACAATGAGCAGTTCTTC.

The chain has TRBV27 and TRBJ2-3; possible D gene TRBD2, 5 bases. The CDR3 runs to 16 residues. The V gene lost 6 bases and the J gene lost 2 bases, with 18 bases spanning the gap. CDR1 is MNHEY, CDR2 SMNVEV, per germline (reference sequence). Here the CDR3 reads CASRTWLIRDTDTQYF. The CDR3 bases are TGTGCCAGCAGAACGTGGCTTATTCGGGACACAGATACGCAGTATTTT.

This clonotype has at least ten counts. This sequence joins TRBV7-9 and TRBJ2-3; no reliable D call. The germline V and J ends were trimmed by 4 bases and 6 bases, with 8 bases remaining between them. Germline V gives CDR1 SEHNR, CDR2 FQNEAQ (reference sequence). The CDR3 has 12 residues. DNA of the CDR3: TGTGCCAGCAGCTCGGATCAGGATACGCAGTATTTT. This gives the protein CASSSDQDTQYF.

This clonotype was seen repeatedly, ten times or more. V is TRBV7-2 and J is TRBJ2-1, with 9 bases lining up with TRBD2. The CDR3 length is 14 residues. The germline gives CDR1 SGHTA, CDR2 FQGNSA. The trim removed 5 bases at V and 4 bases at J, leaving 3 bases unmatched. CDR3 in amino acids: CASSLLAGYNEQFF. The DNA of the CDR3 is TGTGCCAGCAGCCTCCTAGCGGGGTACAATGAGCAGTTCTTC.

The chain uses TRBV12-5 and TRBJ2-5, with D perhaps given as TRBD1 or TRBD2 (5 bases each). The CDR3 extends over 14 amino acids. With 7 bases removed from V and 2 bases from J, the gap between germline ends came to 14 bases. Germline assignment: CDR1 LGHNT and CDR2 FRNRAP. The DNA of the CDR3 is TGTGCTAGTGCCCCAGGGTCGGGGCAAGAGACCCAGTACTTC. Translation: CASAPGSGQETQYF. The entire variable domain, with the rest obtained from reference TRBV12-5 and TRBJ2-5, is as follows: DARVTQTPRHKVTEMGQEVTMRCQPILGHNTVFWYRQTMMQGLELLAYFRNRAPLDDSGMPKDRFSAEMPDATLATLKIQPSEPRDSAVYFCASAPGSGQETQYFGPGTRLLVL.

The sample holds a few counts of this clonotype. The genes are TRBV7-6 and TRBJ1-3, with a possible D match to TRBD1 (6 bases). Trimming pared 1 base from V and 4 bases from J, leaving 20 bases between. The CDR3 runs to 18 residues. CDR1 SGHVS and CDR2 FNYEAQ come from the germline V gene. The CDR3 DNA is TGTGCCAGCAGCTTAGATGGGGCAGGGGAAGAGTCCGGAAACACCATATATTTT. As protein: CASSLDGAGEESGNTIYF.

This clonotype was counted many times. The chain couples TRBV6-5 to TRBJ2-1; D unresolved. The CDR3 covers 16 residues. V gave up 8 bases and J gave up 0 bases, with 17 bases separating them. Germline CDR1 is MNHEY and CDR2 is SVGAGI. The CDR3 spells CASGLSLKSSYNEQFF. Here the CDR3 DNA reads TGTGCCAGCGGCCTTTCATTGAAGAGCTCCTACAATGAGCAGTTCTTC.

This chain connects TRBV5-1 to TRBJ1-5; 10 bases are shared with TRBD1. V was pared by 0 bases and J by 4 bases, with 4 bases of the junction left unmatched. The germline CDR1 and CDR2 sequences are SGHRS and YFSETQ. The CDR3 spans 16 residues. The CDR3 region has the DNA TGCGCCAGCAGCTTGGGCCCGGGACAGGGGAATCAGCCCCAGCATTTT. Its protein is CASSLGPGQGNQPQHF.

This clonotype has a count of ten or more. This chain links TRBV5-6 with TRBJ1-1, with D maybe TRBD1 (6 bases). CDR1 is SGHDT, CDR2 YYEEEE, per germline. This CDR3 has 16 residues. Trimming took off 1 base at V and 0 bases at J, with 13 bases between the two ends. CDR3 DNA: TGTGCCAGCAGCTTGTCGGGGGGGCGAATGAACACTGAAGCTTTCTTT. Encoded protein: CASSLSGGRMNTEAFF.

This clonotype appeared many times. The J gene is TRBJ1-4, the V gene TRBV5-1; TRBD1 matches 12 bases. Germline lookup yields CDR1 SGHRS and CDR2 YFSETQ. Trimming cost V 0 bases and J 8 bases; bases outside gene matches: 2. The CDR3 runs 15 residues. Written as DNA, the CDR3 is TGCGCCAGCAGCTTGGAGGGGACAGGGGGCGAAAAACTGTTTTTT. The encoded protein is CASSLEGTGGEKLFF.

This clonotype showed up just a few times. This chain connects TRBV12-3 or TRBV12-4 to TRBJ2-5, with 7 bases that match TRBD2. This CDR3 has 13 residues. The ends lost 5 bases at V and 1 base at J; junction bases unmatched: 1. The CDR3 DNA reads TGTGCCAGCAGTACTAGCGTCCAAGAGACCCAGTACTTC. Translated: CASSTSVQETQYF.

This clonotype has at least ten counts. The genes are TRBV6-2 or TRBV6-3 and TRBJ1-6; D is perhaps TRBD1 (6 bases). Germline CDR1 is MNHEY and CDR2 is SVGEGT. The CDR3 has 14 residues. With 2 bases removed from V and 9 bases from J, the gap between germline ends came to 11 bases. This chain's CDR3 is CASSYPGEFSPLHF. In DNA, the CDR3 is TGTGCCAGCAGTTACCCAGGGGAATTTTCACCCCTCCACTTT.

The chain has TRBV7-8 and TRBJ2-7; D gene uncertain. The CDR3 contains 15 residues. Germline CDR1 SGHVS, CDR2 FQNEAQ. Trimming pared 5 bases from V and 0 bases from J, leaving 14 bases between. In DNA, the CDR3 is TGTGCCAGCAGCCTCGGACCCCAGCTCTCCTACGAGCAGTACGTC. Its protein product is CASSLGPQLSYEQYV.

The gene calls are TRBV29-1 and TRBJ2-1, with D tentatively TRBD2 (5 bases). CDR3 length: 13 residues. Germline CDR1 and CDR2: SQVTM and ANQGSEA. Trimming took off 3 bases at V and 6 bases at J, with 12 bases between the two ends. The CDR3 nucleotides read TGCAGCGTTGAGTGGCTAGCCACCAATGAGCAGTTCTTC. Its translation is CSVEWLATNEQFF.